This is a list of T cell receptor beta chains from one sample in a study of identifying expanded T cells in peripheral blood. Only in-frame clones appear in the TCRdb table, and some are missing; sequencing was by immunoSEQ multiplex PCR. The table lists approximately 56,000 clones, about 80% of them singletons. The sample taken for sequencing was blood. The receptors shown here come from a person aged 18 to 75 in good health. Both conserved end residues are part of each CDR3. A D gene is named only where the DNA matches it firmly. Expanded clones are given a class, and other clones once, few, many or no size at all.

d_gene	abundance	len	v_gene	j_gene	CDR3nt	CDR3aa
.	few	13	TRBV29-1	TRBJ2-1	TGCAGCGTTCGGTCACCGGGGTCGAATGAGCAGTTCTTC	CSVRSPGSNEQFF
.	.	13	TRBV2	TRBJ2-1	TGTGCCAGCAGTGTAGTAGGGGGAGGGTTGCAGTTCTTC	CASSVVGGGLQFF
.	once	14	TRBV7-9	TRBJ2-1	TGTGCCAGCTCCCTAAGGGGTGGGGGAGATGAGCAGTTCTTC	CASSLRGGGDEQFF
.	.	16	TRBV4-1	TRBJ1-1	TGCGCCAGCAGCCAAGGGACTACAGCAATTAACACTGAAGCTTTCTTT	CASSQGTTAINTEAFF
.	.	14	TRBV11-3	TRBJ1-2	TGTGCCAGCAGCTTAGGACCGACGTCCTATGGCTACACCTTC	CASSLGPTSYGYTF
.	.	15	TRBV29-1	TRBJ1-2	TGCAGCGTTGCGGGGAGGGAACAGGGATTAGGTGGCTACACCTTC	CSVAGREQGLGGYTF
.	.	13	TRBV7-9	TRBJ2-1	TGTGCCGGTAATAGTTATTCGGAAGTTGAGCAGTTCTTC	CAGNSYSEVEQFF
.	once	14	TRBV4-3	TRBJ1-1	TGCGCCAGCAGCCAGTCAGGGTTTGGCACTGAAGCTTTCTTT	CASSQSGFGTEAFF
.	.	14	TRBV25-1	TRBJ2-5	TGTGCCAGCAGTGAACCTCGTACGGAAGAGACCCAGTACTTC	CASSEPRTEETQYF
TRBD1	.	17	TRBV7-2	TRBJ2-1	TGTGCCAGCAGCCCCGGGCGGGTTAGACAGGGGGGCGATGAGCAGTTCTTC	CASSPGRVRQGGDEQFF
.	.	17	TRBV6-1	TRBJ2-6	TGTGCCAGCAGTGATCAGGGGTCTGGAATTGGGGCCAACGTCCTGACTTTC	CASSDQGSGIGANVLTF
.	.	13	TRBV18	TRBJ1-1	TGTGCCAGCTCACCGACCTGGAACACTGAAGCTTTCTTT	CASSPTWNTEAFF
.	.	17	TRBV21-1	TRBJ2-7	TGTGCCAGCAGCAGCCGGGGGGGACGTAGAGCCAACTACGAGCAGTACTTC	CASSSRGGRRANYEQYF
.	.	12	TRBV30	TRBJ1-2	TGTGCCTGGATTGGGGGCATATATGGCTACACCTTC	CAWIGGIYGYTF
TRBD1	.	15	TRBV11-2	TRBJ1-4	TGTGCCAGCAGCTTAGGACAGGGGGGAAATGAAAAACTGTTTTTT	CASSLGQGGNEKLFF
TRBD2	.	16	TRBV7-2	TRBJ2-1	TGTGCCAGCAGCTTATTCGCCGGGAGGATCGAAAATGAGCAGTTCTTC	CASSLFAGRIENEQFF